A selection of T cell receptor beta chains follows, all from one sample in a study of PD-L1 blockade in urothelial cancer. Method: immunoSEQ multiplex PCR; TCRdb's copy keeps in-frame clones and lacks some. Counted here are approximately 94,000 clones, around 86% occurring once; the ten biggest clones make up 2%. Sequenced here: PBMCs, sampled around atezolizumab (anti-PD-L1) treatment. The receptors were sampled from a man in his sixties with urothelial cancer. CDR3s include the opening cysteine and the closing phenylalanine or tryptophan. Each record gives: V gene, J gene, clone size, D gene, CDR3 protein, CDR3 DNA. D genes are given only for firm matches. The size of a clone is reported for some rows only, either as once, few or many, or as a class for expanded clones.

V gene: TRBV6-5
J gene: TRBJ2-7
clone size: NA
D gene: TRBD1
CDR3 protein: CASRGQSSYEQYF
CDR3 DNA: TGTGCCAGCAGGGGACAGAGCTCCTACGAGCAGTACTTC

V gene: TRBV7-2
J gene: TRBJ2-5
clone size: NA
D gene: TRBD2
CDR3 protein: CASSGRGGRERETQYF
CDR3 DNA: TGTGCCAGCAGTGGTCGGGGGGGGAGGGAGCGAGAGACCCAGTACTTC

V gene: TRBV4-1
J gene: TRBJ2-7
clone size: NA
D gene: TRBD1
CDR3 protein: CASSLPGQGAWEQYF
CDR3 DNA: TGCGCCAGCAGCTTGCCGGGACAGGGGGCCTGGGAGCAGTACTTC

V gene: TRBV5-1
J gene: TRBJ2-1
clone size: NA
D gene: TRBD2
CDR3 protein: CASSLGGLSGSEQFF
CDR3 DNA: TGCGCCAGCAGCTTGGGGGGACTCAGCGGGAGTGAGCAGTTCTTC

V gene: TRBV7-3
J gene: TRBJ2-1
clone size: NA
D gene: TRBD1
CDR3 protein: CASSSDRGEYNEQFF
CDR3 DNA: TGTGCCAGCAGCAGCGACAGGGGGGAGTACAATGAGCAGTTCTTC

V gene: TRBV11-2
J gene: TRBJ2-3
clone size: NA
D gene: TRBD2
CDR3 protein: CASSLDLGTSASTDTQYF
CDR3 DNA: TGTGCCAGCAGCTTAGATTTGGGGACTAGCGCTAGCACAGATACGCAGTATTTT

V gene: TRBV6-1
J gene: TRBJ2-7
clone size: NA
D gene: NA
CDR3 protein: CASSRAGRVFEQYF
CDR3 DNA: TGTGCCAGCTCCCGGGCGGGAAGGGTGTTCGAGCAGTACTTC

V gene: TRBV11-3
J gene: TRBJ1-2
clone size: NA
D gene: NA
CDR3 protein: CASSLNEGPLYTF
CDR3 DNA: TGTGCCAGCAGCTTAAATGAGGGCCCGCTCTACACCTTC

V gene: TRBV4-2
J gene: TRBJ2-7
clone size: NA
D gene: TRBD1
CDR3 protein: CASSAGQGPYEQYF
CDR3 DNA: TGTGCCAGCAGCGCGGGACAGGGACCCTACGAGCAGTACTTC

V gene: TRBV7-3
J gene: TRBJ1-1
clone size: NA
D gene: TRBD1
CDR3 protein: CASSQGVNTEAFF
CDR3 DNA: TGTGCCAGCAGCCAGGGGGTGAACACTGAAGCTTTCTTT

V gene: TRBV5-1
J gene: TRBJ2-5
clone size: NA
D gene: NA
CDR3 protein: CASGTNQETQYF
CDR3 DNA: TGCGCCAGCGGGACAAATCAAGAGACCCAGTACTTC

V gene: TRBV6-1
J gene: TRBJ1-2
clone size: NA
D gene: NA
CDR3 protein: CASSENRGRDGYTF
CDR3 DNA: TGTGCCAGCAGTGAAAATCGAGGGAGAGATGGCTACACCTTC

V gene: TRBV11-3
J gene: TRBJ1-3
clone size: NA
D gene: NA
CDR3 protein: CASSDVPSFSGNTIYF
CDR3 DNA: TGTGCCAGCAGCGACGTCCCTAGCTTCTCTGGAAACACCATATATTTT

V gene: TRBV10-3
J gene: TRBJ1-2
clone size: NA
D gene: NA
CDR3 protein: CAISESTRGTNYGYTF
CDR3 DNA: TGTGCCATCAGTGAGTCGACAAGGGGAACTAACTATGGCTACACCTTC

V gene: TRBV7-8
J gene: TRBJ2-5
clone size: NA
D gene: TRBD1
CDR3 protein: CASSPTFRGDRGAETQYF
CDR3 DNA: TGTGCCAGCAGCCCCACCTTTAGGGGTGACAGGGGGGCCGAGACCCAGTACTTC

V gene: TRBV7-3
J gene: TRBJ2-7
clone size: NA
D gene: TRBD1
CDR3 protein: CASSWGQSYEQYF
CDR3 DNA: TGTGCCAGCAGCTGGGGACAGTCGTACGAGCAGTACTTC

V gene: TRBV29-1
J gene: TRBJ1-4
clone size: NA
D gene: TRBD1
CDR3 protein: CSVGTGSTNEKLFF
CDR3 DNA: TGCAGCGTGGGGACAGGCTCAACTAATGAAAAACTGTTTTTT

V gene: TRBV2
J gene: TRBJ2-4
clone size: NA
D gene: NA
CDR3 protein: CASRQGENIQYF
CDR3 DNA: TGTGCCAGCAGGCAGGGTGAAAACATTCAGTACTTC

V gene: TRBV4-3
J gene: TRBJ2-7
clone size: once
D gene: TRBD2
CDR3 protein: CASSQLLAGGAEQYF
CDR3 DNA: TGCGCCAGCAGCCAGCTTCTAGCGGGGGGCGCCGAGCAGTACTTC

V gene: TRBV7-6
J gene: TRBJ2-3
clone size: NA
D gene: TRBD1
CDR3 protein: CASSSGQGAIDTQYF
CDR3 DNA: TGTGCCAGCAGCTCGGGACAGGGGGCGATAGATACGCAGTATTTT

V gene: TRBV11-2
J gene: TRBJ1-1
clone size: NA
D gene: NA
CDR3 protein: CASSPGEGTIHSAFF
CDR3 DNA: TGTGCCAGCAGCCCTGGGGAGGGGACTATACATTCGGCTTTCTTT

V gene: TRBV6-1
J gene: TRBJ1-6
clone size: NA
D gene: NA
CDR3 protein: CASSASIPYNSPLHF
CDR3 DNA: TGTGCCAGCAGTGCCTCTATCCCGTACAATTCACCCCTCCACTTT

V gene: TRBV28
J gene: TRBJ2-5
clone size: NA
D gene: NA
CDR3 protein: CASSWGRQRGEETQYF
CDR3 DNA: TGTGCCAGCAGTTGGGGCCGACAAAGGGGCGAGGAGACCCAGTACTTC

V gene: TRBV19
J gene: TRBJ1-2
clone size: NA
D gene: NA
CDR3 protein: CASTPDRNYGYTF
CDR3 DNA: TGTGCCAGTACCCCTGACAGGAACTATGGCTACACCTTC

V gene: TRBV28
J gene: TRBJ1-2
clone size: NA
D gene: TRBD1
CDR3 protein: CASRGQVVYGYTF
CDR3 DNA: TGTGCCAGCAGGGGACAGGTTGTCTATGGCTACACCTTC

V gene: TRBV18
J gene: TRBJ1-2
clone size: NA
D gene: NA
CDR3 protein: CASSVRGAEGYTF
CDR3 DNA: TGTGCCAGCTCAGTCCGGGGGGCAGAAGGCTACACCTTC

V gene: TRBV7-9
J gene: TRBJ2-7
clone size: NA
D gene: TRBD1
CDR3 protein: CASSSRDRGRAYSYEQYF
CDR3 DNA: TGTGCCAGCAGTTCCCGGGACAGGGGACGGGCCTATTCCTACGAGCAGTACTTC

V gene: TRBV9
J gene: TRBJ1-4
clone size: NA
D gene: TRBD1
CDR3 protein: CASRPEAGGPEKLFF
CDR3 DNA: TGTGCCAGCAGACCCGAAGCAGGGGGCCCCGAAAAACTGTTTTTT

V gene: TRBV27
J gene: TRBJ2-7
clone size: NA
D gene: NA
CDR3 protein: CASKTRAYEQYF
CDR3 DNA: TGTGCCAGCAAAACACGTGCCTACGAGCAGTACTTC

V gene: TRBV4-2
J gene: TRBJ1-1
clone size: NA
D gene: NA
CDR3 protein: CASSQGGGNTEAFF
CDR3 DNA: TGTGCCAGCAGCCAAGGGGGCGGGAACACTGAAGCTTTCTTT

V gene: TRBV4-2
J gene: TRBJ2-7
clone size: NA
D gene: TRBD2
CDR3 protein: CASSQDPAVAGGAYEQYF
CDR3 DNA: TGTGCCAGCAGCCAAGACCCCGCCGTAGCGGGGGGGGCCTACGAGCAGTACTTC

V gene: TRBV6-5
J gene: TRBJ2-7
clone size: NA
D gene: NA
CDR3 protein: CASSYGGGPNYEQYF
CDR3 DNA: TGTGCCAGCAGTTACGGGGGGGGGCCGAACTACGAGCAGTACTTC

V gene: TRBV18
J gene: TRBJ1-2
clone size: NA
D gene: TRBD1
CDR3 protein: CASSRGQADGYTF
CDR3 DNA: TGTGCCAGCTCCCGGGGACAGGCGGATGGCTACACCTTC

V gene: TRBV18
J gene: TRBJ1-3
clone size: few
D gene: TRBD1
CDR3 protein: CASSPQHRTGGSGNTIYF
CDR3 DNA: TGTGCCAGCTCACCGCAACATCGGACAGGGGGCTCTGGAAACACCATATATTTT

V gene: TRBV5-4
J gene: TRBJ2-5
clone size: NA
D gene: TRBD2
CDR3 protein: CASSSRTGGKETQYF
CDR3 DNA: TGTGCCAGCAGCTCGAGAACCGGGGGGAAAGAGACCCAGTACTTC

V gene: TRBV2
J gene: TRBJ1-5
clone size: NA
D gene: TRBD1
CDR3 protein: CASSGGQGHQPQHF
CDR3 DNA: TGTGCCAGCAGTGGAGGACAGGGACATCAGCCCCAGCATTTT

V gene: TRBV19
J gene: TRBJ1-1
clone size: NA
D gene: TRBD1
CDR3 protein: CASFDRGNTEAFF
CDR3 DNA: TGTGCCAGTTTCGACAGGGGGAACACTGAAGCTTTCTTT

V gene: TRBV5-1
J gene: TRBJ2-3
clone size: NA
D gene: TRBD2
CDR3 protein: CASSLGTSADTQYF
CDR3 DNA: TGCGCCAGCAGCTTGGGGACTAGCGCAGATACGCAGTATTTT

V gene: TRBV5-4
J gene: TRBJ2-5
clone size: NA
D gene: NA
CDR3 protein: CASSRGYETQYF
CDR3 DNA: TGTGCCAGCAGCCGGGGGTATGAGACCCAGTACTTC

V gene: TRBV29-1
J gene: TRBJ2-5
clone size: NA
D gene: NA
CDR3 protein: CSGVPLQGRQETQYF
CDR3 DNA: TGCAGCGGTGTCCCCTTACAGGGACGACAAGAGACCCAGTACTTC

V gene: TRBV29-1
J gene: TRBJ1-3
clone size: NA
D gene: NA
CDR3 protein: CSVGTAGNTIYF
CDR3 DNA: TGCAGCGTTGGCACTGCTGGAAACACCATATATTTT

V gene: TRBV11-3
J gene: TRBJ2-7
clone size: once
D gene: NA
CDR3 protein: CASSKGGSSYEQYF
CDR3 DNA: TGTGCCAGCAGCAAAGGGGGATCCTCCTACGAGCAGTACTTC

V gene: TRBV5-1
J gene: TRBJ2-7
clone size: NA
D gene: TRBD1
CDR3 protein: CASSLLGTGLYEQYF
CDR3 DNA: TGCGCCAGCAGCTTGCTAGGGACAGGGCTCTACGAGCAGTACTTC

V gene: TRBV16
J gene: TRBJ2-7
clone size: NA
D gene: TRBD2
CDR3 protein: CASSQSSGRASEQYF
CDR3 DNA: TGTGCCAGCAGCCAATCTAGCGGGAGGGCTAGCGAGCAGTACTTC

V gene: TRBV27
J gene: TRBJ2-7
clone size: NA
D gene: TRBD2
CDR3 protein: CASSFYTSGPRNEQYF
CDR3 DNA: TGTGCCAGCAGTTTTTACACTAGCGGGCCCCGCAACGAGCAGTACTTC

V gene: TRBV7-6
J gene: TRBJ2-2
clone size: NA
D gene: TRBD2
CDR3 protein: CASSLGLAGTGELFF
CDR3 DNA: TGTGCCAGCAGCTTAGGACTAGCGGGAACCGGGGAGCTGTTTTTT

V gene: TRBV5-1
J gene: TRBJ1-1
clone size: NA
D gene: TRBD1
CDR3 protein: CASSSGQGGTEAFF
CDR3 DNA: TGCGCCAGCAGCTCTGGACAGGGGGGGACTGAAGCTTTCTTT

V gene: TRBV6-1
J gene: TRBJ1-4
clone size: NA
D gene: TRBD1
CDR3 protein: CASSERDREGEKLFF
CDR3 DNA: TGTGCCAGCAGCGAAAGGGACAGGGAGGGGGAAAAACTGTTTTTT

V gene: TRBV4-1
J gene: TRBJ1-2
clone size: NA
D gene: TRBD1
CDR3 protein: CASSQPSQGTYGYTF
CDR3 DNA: TGCGCCAGCAGCCAACCGTCACAGGGGACCTATGGCTACACCTTC

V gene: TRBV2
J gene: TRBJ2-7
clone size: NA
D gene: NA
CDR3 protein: CASSGQEPYEQYF
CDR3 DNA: TGTGCCAGCAGTGGACAGGAGCCCTACGAGCAGTACTTC

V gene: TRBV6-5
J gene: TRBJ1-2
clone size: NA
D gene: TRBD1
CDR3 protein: CASSYTGVNYGYTF
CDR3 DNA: TGTGCCAGCAGTTACACAGGGGTGAACTATGGCTACACCTTC

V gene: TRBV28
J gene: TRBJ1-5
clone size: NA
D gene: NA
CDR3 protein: CASSPPDREGPQHF
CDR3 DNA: TGTGCCAGCAGCCCGCCCGACAGAGAAGGGCCCCAGCATTTT

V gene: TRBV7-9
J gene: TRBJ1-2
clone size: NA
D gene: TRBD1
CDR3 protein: CASSPDRGYTF
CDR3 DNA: TGTGCCAGCAGTCCGGACAGGGGGTACACCTTC

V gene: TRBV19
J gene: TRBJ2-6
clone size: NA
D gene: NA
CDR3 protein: CASSMEAAGANVLTF
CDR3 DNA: TGTGCCAGTAGTATGGAGGCAGCTGGGGCCAACGTCCTGACTTTC

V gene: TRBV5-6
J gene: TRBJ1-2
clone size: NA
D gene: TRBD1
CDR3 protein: CASSLKNRGLRYGYTF
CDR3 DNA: TGTGCCAGCAGCCTCAAGAACAGGGGGCTGCGGTATGGCTACACCTTC

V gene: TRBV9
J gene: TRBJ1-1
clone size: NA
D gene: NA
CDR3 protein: CASSVGGYRGAEAFF
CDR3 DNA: TGTGCCAGCAGCGTAGGCGGGTATCGGGGGGCTGAAGCTTTCTTT

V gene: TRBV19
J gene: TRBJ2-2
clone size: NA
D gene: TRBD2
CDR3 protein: CASSIAVISGSVGELFF
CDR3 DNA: TGTGCCAGTAGTATAGCGGTGATTAGCGGGAGCGTCGGGGAGCTGTTTTTT